This TCR beta chain was observed in a study of shared clonotypes between healthy human individuals. V lost 0 bases, J lost 4 bases, and 3 bases stayed unmatched. In germline, CDR1 is GTSNPN, CDR2 SVGIG (reference sequence). The CDR3 contains 15 residues. Study results and limitations: Larger estimated richness was generally recorded for naive subsets relative to memory subsets.

Data came from immunoSEQ multiplex PCR; TCRdb stores just in-frame clones and leaves some out. The sample shows around 990,000 clones, around 77% of them seen only once. This clone was recorded a few times. Its antigen is unknown. This receptor was identified in a man aged 18 to 29 in good health. Some clones in this sample may be carry-over from other donors' samples. The chain uses TRBV30 and TRBJ2-3; TRBD2 matches at 11 bases. The specimen was memory CD4+ T cells from PBMCs. Subset reported: CD45RA-negative fraction. CDR3 sequence (DNA): TGTGCCTGGAGTGTACGACTAGCGGGACCAGATACGCAGTATTTT. Translating gives CAWSVRLAGPDTQYF.